This TCR beta chain was profiled in a study of Ad26.COV2.S vaccination and SARS-CoV-2 variants. General observations from the study: Placebo recipients and vaccine recipients were similar in non-spike TCR breadth. Recipients given vaccine exceeded placebo recipients in spike-specific TCR breadth. There was a possibility that the TCR breadth and depth analyses underestimated total T cell responses.

Regarding this clone: What it recognizes is unknown.

V shed 1 base and J shed 5 bases, with 11 bases lying between them. This CDR3 has 14 amino acids. Germline assignment: CDR1 LNHDA and CDR2 SQIVND (reference sequence). Treatment described: around 19 received Ad26.COV2.S at low or high dose, single or two shots; roughly five received placebo; per-sample allocation not given. The investigators took samples on day 63 after the first vaccine or placebo injection. A Boston adult aged 18-55 years was the donor. Method: immunoSEQ multiplex PCR; TCRdb's copy keeps in-frame clones and lacks some. This sample has over 350,000 clones, with around nine tenths found just once.

The sequencing used peripheral blood, collected in a trial of Ad26.COV2.S vaccine versus placebo. V gene TRBV19 combines with J gene TRBJ1-1; no clear D. This TCR was recovered from a person between 18 and 65 years old who received the Ad26.COV2.S COVID-19 vaccine or a placebo. The CDR3 nucleotides read TGTGCCAGTAGTATAGGAAACTTGGGGACTGAAGCTTTCTTT. Translated: CASSIGNLGTEAFF.